The next 29 T cell receptor beta chains were all read from a single sample in a study of blood T cells in healthy people across ages. Then a second PCR, running roughly 7 to 11 cycles, was carried out with a sample-barcoded 5' primer and a J-beta primer mix. From the 5' RACE reads, TCRdb called clonotypes with MiXCR, one entry per CDR3 protein. The sample lists approximately 850,000 distinct CDR3 sequences; 58% were seen once. Sequencing input: blood. The receptors were sampled from a young man in good health.

V is TRBV7-2 and J is TRBJ2-7; D is unclear. Germline assignment: CDR1 SGHTA and CDR2 FQGNSA. The V gene lost 5 bases and the J gene lost 7 bases, with 18 bases spanning the gap. This CDR3 region has 14 residues. The CDR3 sequence: CASSPIRGYNEQYF. The CDR3 region has the DNA TGTGCCAGCAGCCCGATTCGAGGTTACAATGAGCAGTACTTC.

The V call is TRBV20-1, the J call TRBJ2-5, with 10 bases that match TRBD2. CDR1 and CDR2 (germline): DFQATT, SNEGSKA (reference sequence). The V and J ends lost 6 bases and 3 bases, in that order; junction bases with no gene match: 10. CDR3 length: 15 amino acids. In DNA, the CDR3 is TGCAGTGCAGACCCCCTAGCGGGAGTAAAAGAGACCCAGTACTTC. The encoded protein is CSADPLAGVKETQYF.

This clonotype was observed a few times. V and J are TRBV29-1 and TRBJ2-5, with 9 bases aligning to TRBD2. Losses at the gene ends were 5 bases for V and 1 base for J; bases not matched to a gene: 5. Germline CDR1 is SQVTM and CDR2 is ANQGSEA. The CDR3 sequence is 14 residues long. CDR3 bases: TGCAGCGTTAGAGCGGGAGGACTCCAAGAGACCCAGTACTTC. Translation: CSVRAGGLQETQYF.

This clonotype appeared many times. The CDR3 sequence is CASSLGGEETQYF. The CDR3 nucleotides read TGCGCCAGCAGCTTGGGCGGGGAGGAGACCCAGTACTTC. The rearrangement joins TRBV5-1 to TRBJ2-5; D possibly corresponds to TRBD2 (6 bases). Trimming took 0 bases from V and 5 from J, leaving 8 bases between them. Per the germline V gene, CDR1 is SGHRS and CDR2 is YFSETQ. CDR3 length: 13 amino acids.

The chain couples TRBV21-1 to TRBJ2-6; TRBD1 is the table's D call, not checked against the DNA. TRBV21-1 is termed a pseudogene. This CDR3 spans 14 amino acids. The CDR3 sequence: CARAPGPGANVLTF. CDR3 in DNA: TGTGCCAGGGCGCCGGGCCCTGGGGCCAACGTCCTGACTTTC.

This chain connects TRBV5-6 to TRBJ1-2, with 8 positions matching TRBD1. This CDR3 is 15 amino acids long. In germline, CDR1 is SGHDT, CDR2 YYEEEE. Germline trimming cut 1 base from V and 4 bases from J; bases unmatched to any gene: 6. CDR3 bases: TGTGCCAGCAGCTTGTCAGGGGGCTCCTTCTATGGCTACACCTTC. Protein product: CASSLSGGSFYGYTF.

V and J are TRBV6-2 or TRBV6-3 and TRBJ2-7, with D uncertain. This CDR3 region has 13 residues. Looked up from germline, CDR1 is MNHEY and CDR2 is SVGEGT. Trimming shortened V by 6 bases and J by 7 bases, and 16 bases separated the two germline ends. CDR3 in amino acids: CASRGTAVWEQYF. CDR3 sequence (DNA): TGTGCCAGCAGGGGCACCGCCGTTTGGGAGCAGTACTTC.

Concerning this clonotype itself: One end of the junction does not line up with germline, which may come from a read error. The V call is TRBV6-5, the J call TRBJ1-2; 8 bases line up with TRBD1. The CDR3 extends over 14 amino acids. In germline, CDR1 is MNHEY, CDR2 SVGAGI. CDR3 DNA sequence: TGTGCCAGCAGTTCACTTGACAGGGGCCATGGCCACACCTTC. This gives the protein CASSSLDRGHGHTF.

V is TRBV5-1 and J is TRBJ2-1, with TRBD1 matching 8 bases. Germline V gives CDR1 SGHRS, CDR2 YFSETQ. V lost 4 bases and J lost 9; bases outside the gene matches: 12. This CDR3 contains 15 residues. The CDR3 here is CASSLRTGSVSEQFF. The CDR3 nucleotides read TGCGCCAGCAGCCTGAGGACAGGGTCGGTTAGTGAGCAGTTCTTC.

The J gene is TRBJ2-7, the V gene TRBV20-1; D remains unclear. With the DNA end fitting TRBJ2-4 better, the J assignment may be wrong. Germline V gene sequence: CDR1 DFQATT, CDR2 SNEGSKA (reference sequence). This CDR3 has 12 residues. CDR3 amino acids: CSAPEARNIQYF. CDR3 DNA sequence: TGCAGTGCTCCCGAGGCTAGAAACATTCAGTACTTC.

V gene TRBV29-1 combines with J gene TRBJ2-1, with 10 bases aligning to TRBD2. Trimming at V came to 2 bases and at J to 10 bases, leaving 2 bases not matched to a gene. In germline, CDR1 is SQVTM, CDR2 ANQGSEA. This CDR3 spans 12 amino acids. The CDR3 bases are TGCAGCGTTGAAAGGACTAGCGGAGAGCAGTTCTTC. Its protein is CSVERTSGEQFF.

This clonotype was detected a few times. The rearrangement joins TRBV5-5 to TRBJ2-5; no reliable D call. With 1 base removed from V and 5 bases from J, the gap between germline ends came to 9 bases. The CDR3 loop spans 13 amino acids. Germline CDR1 reads SGHKS; CDR2 reads YYEKEE (reference sequence). The CDR3 region has the DNA TGTGCCAGCAGCTTGAGGAATGTGGAGACCCAGTACTTC. Amino acids: CASSLRNVETQYF. Drawing the rest from reference TRBV5-5 and TRBJ2-5, the complete variable domain is DAGVTQSPTHLIKTRGQQVTLRCSPISGHKSVSWYQQVLGQGPQFIFQYYEKEERGRGNFPDRFSARQFPNYSSELNVNALLLGDSALYLCASSLRNVETQYFGPGTRLLVL.

The genes are TRBV3-1 and TRBJ2-1; D gene unclear. V gave up 5 bases and J gave up 8 bases, with 13 bases separating them. The CDR3 is 13 residues long. Germline-derived CDR1 and CDR2 are LGHDT and YNNKEL (reference sequence). CDR3 region: CASSVTPGYEQFF. In DNA form, the CDR3 reads TGTGCCAGCAGCGTAACCCCAGGATATGAGCAGTTCTTC.

At least ten counts were recorded for this clonotype. The chain uses TRBV6-5 and TRBJ2-3; D is undetermined. The V end was cut by 0 bases, the J end by 6 bases, with 4 bases between. From germline, CDR1 is MNHEY and CDR2 SVGAGI. This CDR3 has 12 residues. The CDR3 loop reads CASSYSGDTQYF. As DNA, the CDR3 is TGTGCCAGCAGTTACTCAGGGGATACGCAGTATTTT.

This chain joins TRBV20-1 and TRBJ1-4; 8 nucleotides agree with TRBD1. The V gene end was trimmed by 0 bases and the J gene end by 6 bases; junction bases not matched to a gene: 3. The CDR3 has 14 residues. Germline V gives CDR1 DFQATT, CDR2 SNEGSKA (reference sequence). The CDR3 is CSARDPGQDEKLFF. CDR3 nucleotides: TGCAGTGCTAGAGATCCGGGACAGGATGAAAAACTGTTTTTT.

The chain couples TRBV5-6 to TRBJ2-6, with a weak D call TRBD1 (5 bases). Trimming removed 2 bases from V and 0 bases from J, with 15 bases in between. Germline lookup yields CDR1 SGHDT and CDR2 YYEEEE. This CDR3 has 18 residues. The CDR3 loop reads CASSFLGGQGSGANVLTF. CDR3 nucleotides: TGTGCCAGCAGCTTCCTCGGTGGCCAGGGCTCTGGGGCCAACGTCCTGACTTTC.

This chain uses TRBV29-1 with TRBJ2-3, with TRBD1 matching 9 bases. CDR3 length: 15 amino acids. J gave up 3 bases and V 5 bases, and 9 bases lay outside the gene matches. Per germline, CDR1 SQVTM and CDR2 ANQGSEA. This CDR3 reads CSVKRQGVRTDTQYF. The CDR3 bases are TGCAGCGTTAAGAGACAGGGGGTGCGGACAGATACGCAGTATTTT.

This clonotype was observed a handful of times. The V gene is TRBV7-7, the J gene TRBJ2-5, with D possibly matching TRBD2 (5 bases). Trimming took off 3 bases at V and 1 base at J, with 12 bases between the two ends. Germline V gene lookup returns CDR1 SSHAT and CDR2 FNYEAQ (reference sequence). The CDR3 loop spans 15 amino acids. The CDR3 region has the DNA TGTGCCAGCAGCTTGGTAGGGAGCCTCCAAGAGACCCAGTACTTC. It specifies CASSLVGSLQETQYF. The whole variable domain, remainder taken from reference TRBV7-7 and TRBJ2-5, is GAGVSQSPRYKVTKRGQDVTLRCDPISSHATLYWYQQALGQGPEFLTYFNYEAQPDKSGLPSDRFSAERPEGSISTLTIQRTEQRDSAMYRCASSLVGSLQETQYFGPGTRLLVL.

This clonotype has a handful of counts. The chain combines TRBV7-2 with TRBJ2-7, with a possible D match to TRBD1 (6 bases). The J call may be mistaken, given a closer DNA end match to TRBJ2-5. The CDR3 is made up of 14 amino acids. Per the germline V gene, CDR1 is SGHTA and CDR2 is FQGNSA. CDR3: CASSLVRGGETQYF. CDR3 nucleotides: TGTGCCAGCAGCTTAGTTCGAGGGGGAGAGACCCAGTACTTC.

The CDR3 DNA reads TGCAGTGCCAGAAGCGGCACAAGCTCCTACGAGCAGTACTTC. Protein sequence: CSARSGTSSYEQYF. The chain is built from TRBV20-1 and TRBJ2-7, with D tentatively TRBD2 (5 bases). This CDR3 has 14 amino acids. Germline CDR1 reads DFQATT; CDR2 reads SNEGSKA (reference sequence). Trimming stripped 6 bases from V and 0 bases from J, with 15 bases between.

Concerning this clonotype itself: Sequence at one end of the junction differs from germline and may be a read error. J is TRBJ2-3 and V is TRBV6-2 or TRBV6-3, with D hard to call. The germline V gene encodes CDR1 MNHEY and CDR2 SVGEGT. This CDR3 is 14 amino acids long. The CDR3 DNA is TGTGCCTGCAGTTACGGCCTCCGAACAGATACGCAGTATTTT. Translating it yields CACSYGLRTDTQYF.

The V and J genes are TRBV14 and TRBJ2-1, with 7 bases that match TRBD2. CDR1 and CDR2 (germline): SGHDN, FVKESK. With 1 base clipped from V and 10 bases from J, the junction kept 16 bases outside the gene matches. There are 17 residues in the CDR3. DNA of the CDR3: TGTGCCAGCAGCCAAGTTTACGGACTAGATCTAGGGTCCGAGCAGTTCTTC. Translation gives CASSQVYGLDLGSEQFF.

The CDR3 coding sequence is TGTGCCAGCAGTCCTCCAGGTCTCTATGGCTACACCTTC. Protein sequence: CASSPPGLYGYTF. This chain joins TRBV12-3 or TRBV12-4 and TRBJ1-2; D is unclear. The CDR3 sequence is 13 residues long. Trimming pared 5 bases from V and 4 bases from J, leaving 11 bases between.

The chain uses TRBV6-4 and TRBJ2-3, with D uncertain. Germline values: CDR1 MRHNA, CDR2 SNTAGT. The CDR3 sequence is 14 residues long. V was pared by 6 bases and J by 8 bases, with 18 bases between. This CDR3 reads CASRSRPDQATQYF. As DNA, the CDR3 is TGTGCCAGCAGAAGTAGACCCGACCAGGCTACGCAGTATTTT.

This clonotype has more than one count but fewer than ten. The chain has TRBV20-1 and TRBJ2-5, with a possible D match to TRBD2 (5 bases). CDR1 and CDR2 (germline): DFQATT, SNEGSKA (reference sequence). The CDR3 is made up of 15 amino acids. V shed 4 bases and J shed 1 base, with 16 bases lying between them. This chain's CDR3 is CSATKLVSGQETQYF. The CDR3 nucleotides read TGCAGTGCTACTAAACTAGTAAGCGGCCAAGAGACCCAGTACTTC.

The chain links TRBV7-9 to TRBJ2-1, with 13 nucleotides matching TRBD2. V dropped 3 bases and J dropped 5; count of bases not matched to a gene: 4. From germline, CDR1 is SEHNR and CDR2 FQNEAQ (reference sequence). This CDR3 comprises 16 residues. The chain's CDR3 is CASSLGLAGTDNEQFF. CDR3 DNA sequence: TGTGCCAGCAGCTTGGGACTAGCGGGAACCGACAATGAGCAGTTCTTC.

This clonotype was detected a few times. The rearrangement joins TRBV7-2 to TRBJ1-6, with D possibly TRBD1 on 5 matching bases. Deletions cut 6 bases from V and 4 bases from J, with 13 bases between. The CDR3 spans 15 residues. CDR1 is SGHTA, CDR2 FQGNSA, per germline. CDR3 DNA: TGTGCCAGCAGGCAGGGCGTTTTTTATAATTCACCCCTCCACTTT. It specifies CASRQGVFYNSPLHF.

Here the CDR3 DNA reads TGCAGTGCTAGCCTAGCGGGAGACAGCACAGATACGCAGTATTTT. Its translation: CSASLAGDSTDTQYF. This chain links TRBV20-1 with TRBJ2-3, with 10 bases lining up with TRBD2. The V and J ends lost 3 bases and 0 bases, in that order; junction bases with no gene match: 3. Germline CDR1 and CDR2: DFQATT and SNEGSKA (reference sequence). The CDR3 extends over 15 amino acids.

The DNA of the CDR3 is TGTGCCAGCAGCTTAGGGGGAAGGGTGGACACCATATATTTT. Protein product: CASSLGGRVDTIYF. V gene TRBV7-2 combines with J gene TRBJ1-3, with D hard to call. Germline assignment: CDR1 SGHTA and CDR2 FQGNSA. Trimming shortened V by 1 base and J by 8 bases, and 12 bases separated the two germline ends. The CDR3 spans 14 residues.